The rows below give T cell receptor beta chains drawn from one sample of a study of blood T cell repertoires in COVID-19. Some clones are missing from TCRdb's copy, which holds only in-frame ones; the method was immunoSEQ multiplex PCR. This sample has roughly 200,000 clones, with less than 90% found just once. The sample taken for sequencing was peripheral blood. These receptors were collected from a woman of 80 years or more with active or convalescent COVID-19. The CDR3 runs from the conserved cysteine through the conserved F or W.

j_gene: TRBJ2-3
len: 15
v_gene: TRBV4-3
CDR3aa: CASSPTGQSTDTQYF

j_gene: TRBJ2-3
len: 14
v_gene: TRBV30
CDR3aa: CAWTVAVGHRTQYF

j_gene: TRBJ1-1
len: 14
v_gene: TRBV19
CDR3aa: CASSPDRGQGEAFF

j_gene: TRBJ2-2
len: 15
v_gene: TRBV7-3
CDR3aa: CASSPDRGSTGELFF

j_gene: TRBJ2-3
len: 17
v_gene: TRBV5-1
CDR3aa: CASSPSGLAGVTDTQYF

j_gene: TRBJ2-2
len: 15
v_gene: TRBV13
CDR3aa: CASSPLAGTTGELFF

j_gene: TRBJ1-2
len: 14
v_gene: TRBV7-2
CDR3aa: CASSLGDRIYGYTF

j_gene: TRBJ1-1
len: 17
v_gene: TRBV4-2
CDR3aa: CASSQTTPGSMNTEAFF

j_gene: TRBJ2-3
len: 16
v_gene: TRBV3-1/TRBV3-2
CDR3aa: CASSPAGRGPTDTQYF

j_gene: TRBJ2-3
len: 12
v_gene: TRBV14
CDR3aa: CASSPHANTQYF